This section outlines one T cell receptor (beta chain) sequence together with its context. The CDR3 runs 17 residues. With 5 bases removed from V and 1 base from J, the gap between germline ends came to 18 bases. The germline CDR1 and CDR2 sequences are SEHNR and FQNEAQ (reference sequence). Generated by immunoSEQ multiplex PCR, the TCRdb table keeps only in-frame clones and is missing some. The data hold 200,000 to 300,000 clones, with 80% to 95% observed a single time. A Seattle source enrolled patients during active infection and followed them longitudinally. This entry comes from a study of blood T cell repertoires in COVID-19.

V is TRBV7-9 and J is TRBJ1-3; D may be TRBD1 (6 bases). This TCR was sampled from a man between 25 and 39 years old with COVID-19, enrolled during active disease. Sequenced input: peripheral blood. CDR3 residues: CASSPSTGTKSGNTIYF. The CDR3 bases are TGTGCCAGCAGCCCCTCTACCGGGACAAAATCTGGAAACACCATATATTTT.